The source of this TCR beta chain is a study of OX40 agonist ivuxolimab in advanced cancers. V was pared by 2 bases and J by 7 bases, with 3 bases between. This CDR3 spans 11 amino acids. From germline, CDR1 is SGHTS and CDR2 YDEGEE. With respect to this clone: What it recognizes is unknown.

Patients who had autoimmune disease history or got systemic immunosuppression were left out. Libraries were prepared by immunoSEQ multiplex PCR; TCRdb keeps only in-frame clonotypes and omits some of them. The sample holds 70,000 or so clones; about 88% are singletons and the top ten take around a sixth. Whole-study findings and limits: Antigen specificity of clonally expanded peripheral T cells was not established. CD8+ T cells averaged more expanded clones than CD4+.

V and J are TRBV5-8 and TRBJ2-2; D is unresolved. The sequenced sample was CD4+ or CD8+ T cells sorted from blood, obtained in a trial of the OX40 agonist ivuxolimab. The sequence was collected from an adult with an advanced solid tumor such as melanoma, head and neck, liver or kidney cancer. The CDR3 spells CASSFSGELFF. CDR3 sequence (DNA): TGTGCCAGCAGCTTTAGCGGGGAGCTGTTTTTT.